Presented here are 15 T cell receptor beta chains from one specimen sequenced in a study of blood T cells in healthy people across ages. It was with a sample-barcoded 5' primer and a J-beta primer mix that a second PCR of roughly 6 to 11 cycles was run. In TCRdb, the 5' RACE reads were re-called with MiXCR into one record per CDR3 protein. The table has some 800,000 distinct CDR3 sequences, 20% to 25% seen once. This sample was shared with a second study, whose subject was T cells of mothers and their children.

The sequenced sample was blood. The receptor source for this set is a boy younger than 18 in good health.

To note about this clonotype: The junction does not match germline at one end; this may be a read error. The V gene is TRBV5-8, the J gene TRBJ2-5; TRBD2 might be the D (5 bases). The CDR3 consists of 13 residues. Germline loops: CDR1 SGHTS, CDR2 YDEGEE. The chain's CDR3 is CASSLGGQETQHF. The CDR3, as DNA: TGTGCCAGCAGCTTGGGCGGGCAAGAGACCCAGCATTTC.

In nucleotides, the CDR3 is TGTGCCAGCATCCGGACACCGGGACAGGCTCAGCCGTTACCTAATGAAAAACTGTTTTTT. This sequence encodes CASIRTPGQAQPLPNEKLFF. V and J are TRBV2 and TRBJ1-4; TRBD1 matches at 8 bases. V lost 7 bases and J lost 3; bases outside the gene matches: 22. CDR1 is SNHLY, CDR2 FYNNEI, per germline. This CDR3 contains 20 residues. Full variable domain (remainder filled in from reference TRBV2 and TRBJ1-4): EPEVTQTPSHQVTQMGQEVILRCVPISNHLYFYWYRQILGQKVEFLVSFYNNEISEKSEIFDDQFSVERPDGSNFTLKIRSTKLEDSAMYFCASIRTPGQAQPLPNEKLFFGSGTQLSVL.

In its sample, this clonotype was seen a few times. The chain carries TRBV20-1 and TRBJ1-2; TRBD1 matches at 9 bases. The CDR3 is 16 residues long. From germline, CDR1 is DFQATT and CDR2 SNEGSKA (reference sequence). V lost 2 bases and J lost 8; bases outside the gene matches: 15. The CDR3, as DNA: TGCAGTGCTAGAAGCGTCGAGGGGACAGGGTCGGAAGGCTACACCTTC. Encoded protein: CSARSVEGTGSEGYTF.

The V call is TRBV27, the J call TRBJ1-2; D perhaps matches TRBD1 (5 bases). Per the germline V gene, CDR1 is MNHEY and CDR2 is SMNVEV (reference sequence). This CDR3 has 14 residues. Trimming removed 3 bases from V and 4 bases from J, with 12 bases in between. In nucleotides, the CDR3 is TGTGCCAGCAGTTTGGCGGGGCTGGGCTATGGCTACACCTTC. Protein product: CASSLAGLGYGYTF.

V usage is TRBV2 and J usage is TRBJ2-6; a possible D gene is TRBD2 (5 bases). CDR3 length: 17 amino acids. CDR1 is SNHLY, CDR2 FYNNEI, per germline. V dropped 1 base and J dropped 2 bases, with 12 bases sitting between them. CDR3 in DNA: TGTGCCAGCAGTGAAGGGGCCGGGATACCTGGGGCCAACGTCCTGACTTTC. Translated: CASSEGAGIPGANVLTF.

This clonotype was detected a few times. This chain connects TRBV4-2 to TRBJ2-1; a weak D match, TRBD2 (6 bases). The J call may be mistaken, given a closer DNA end match to TRBJ2-7. CDR1 and CDR2 from the germline V gene are LGHNA and YNFKEQ. There are 14 residues in the CDR3. Here the CDR3 DNA reads TGTGCCAGCAGCCAAGCGTGGGGGGCCTACGAGCAGTACTTC. Its translation: CASSQAWGAYEQYF.

V and J are TRBV7-6 and TRBJ2-3, with D perhaps matching TRBD1 or TRBD2 (6 bases each). The V gene's germline CDR1 is SGHVS and CDR2 FNYEAQ. CDR3 length: 16 amino acids. Trimming removed 5 bases from V and 3 bases from J, with 18 bases in between. CDR3 in DNA: TGTGCCAGCAGCATACAGGGAGGCTTGGGAACAGATACGCAGTATTTT. This gives the protein CASSIQGGLGTDTQYF. Variable domain in full (rest from reference TRBV7-6 and TRBJ2-3): GAGVSQSPRYKVTKRGQDVALRCDPISGHVSLYWYRQALGQGPEFLTYFNYEAQQDKSGLPNDRFSAERPEGSISTLTIQRTEQRDSAMYRCASSIQGGLGTDTQYFGPGTRLTVL.

This clonotype has just a few counts. V usage is TRBV30 and J usage is TRBJ2-1, with 9 bases fitting TRBD1. The J call is in doubt because the DNA end fits TRBJ2-7 better. The CDR3 contains 13 residues. Germline assignment: CDR1 GTSNPN and CDR2 SVGIG (reference sequence). Here the CDR3 reads CAWEQGASYEQYF. Written as DNA, the CDR3 is TGTGCCTGGGAACAGGGGGCGAGCTACGAGCAGTACTTC.

This clonotype has just a few counts. This rearrangement joins TRBV12-3 or TRBV12-4 to TRBJ1-5; 8 nucleotides match TRBD1. With 6 bases clipped from V and 2 bases from J, the junction kept 3 bases outside the gene matches. The CDR3 sequence is 14 residues long. The chain's CDR3 is CASSKTGGNQPQHF. DNA for the CDR3: TGTGCCAGCAGCAAGACAGGGGGCAATCAGCCCCAGCATTTT.

This clonotype occurred many times. The rearrangement joins TRBV7-8 to TRBJ2-7, with 9 bases that match TRBD2. In germline, CDR1 is SGHVS, CDR2 FQNEAQ. The CDR3 covers 14 residues. Trimming took 1 base from V and 6 from J; bases not matched to a gene: 4. The CDR3 protein is CASSLGLAGLEQYF. The DNA for the CDR3 is TGTGCCAGCAGCTTAGGGCTAGCGGGACTCGAGCAGTACTTC.

This chain joins TRBV29-1 and TRBJ2-7, with a weak D call TRBD2 (5 bases). The V and J ends lost 3 bases and 2 bases respectively, with 11 bases between them. Germline values: CDR1 SQVTM, CDR2 ANQGSEA. This CDR3 has 13 amino acids. The CDR3 spells CSVDSGEPYEQYF. CDR3 nucleotide sequence: TGCAGCGTTGATTCCGGGGAACCCTACGAGCAGTACTTC.

V and J are TRBV5-1 and TRBJ2-2, with TRBD2 identical over 7 bases. After removal of 4 bases from V and 1 base from J, the junction contained 4 bases not matched to a gene. Germline loops: CDR1 SGHRS, CDR2 YFSETQ. This CDR3 has 15 amino acids. The CDR3 sequence is CASSALAGNTGELFF. The CDR3, as DNA: TGCGCCAGCAGCGCCTTAGCGGGGAACACCGGGGAGCTGTTTTTT.

This clonotype turned up a few times. The V and J genes are TRBV5-1 and TRBJ2-3, with TRBD2 matching 7 bases. From germline, CDR1 is SGHRS and CDR2 YFSETQ. J lost 1 base, V lost 4 bases, and 9 bases had no gene match. The length of the CDR3 is 16 residues. Written as DNA, the CDR3 is TGCGCCAGCAGCGCCGGGGGAGGGCCTGGCACAGATACGCAGTATTTT. It codes for CASSAGGGPGTDTQYF.

V and J are TRBV2 and TRBJ2-7; TRBD2 might be the D (5 bases). V lost 4 bases and J lost 0, with 16 bases in between. The CDR3 loop spans 16 amino acids. Germline V CDR1 and CDR2: SNHLY, FYNNEI. CDR3 protein: CASSVRETGSSYEQYF. CDR3 nucleotides: TGTGCCAGCAGTGTAAGGGAAACTGGGAGCTCCTACGAGCAGTACTTC.

This clonotype was picked up a small number of times. The rearrangement joins TRBV12-3 or TRBV12-4 to TRBJ1-2; TRBD1 matches at 8 bases. Trimming at V came to 6 bases and at J to 4 bases, leaving 16 bases not matched to a gene. This CDR3 is built from 17 residues. The CDR3 loop reads CASSTGQGHRYGYGYTF. CDR3 DNA sequence: TGTGCCAGCAGCACCGGACAGGGACATCGGTACGGCTATGGCTACACCTTC.